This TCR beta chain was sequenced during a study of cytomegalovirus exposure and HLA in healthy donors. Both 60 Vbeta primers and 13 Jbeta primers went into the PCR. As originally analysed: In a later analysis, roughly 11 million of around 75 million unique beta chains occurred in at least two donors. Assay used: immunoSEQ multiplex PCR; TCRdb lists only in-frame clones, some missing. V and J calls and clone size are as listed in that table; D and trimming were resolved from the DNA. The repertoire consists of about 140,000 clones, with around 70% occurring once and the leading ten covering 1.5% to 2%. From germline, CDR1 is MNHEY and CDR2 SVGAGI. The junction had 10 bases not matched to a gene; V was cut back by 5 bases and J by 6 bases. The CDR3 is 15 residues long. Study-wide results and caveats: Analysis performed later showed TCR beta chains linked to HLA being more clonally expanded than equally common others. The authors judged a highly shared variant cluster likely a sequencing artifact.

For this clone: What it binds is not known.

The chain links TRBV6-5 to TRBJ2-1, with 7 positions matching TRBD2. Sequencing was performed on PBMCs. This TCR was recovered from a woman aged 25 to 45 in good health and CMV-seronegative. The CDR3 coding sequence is TGTGCCAGCAGTCTTCTAGCGGTGGAGGGCAATGAGCAGTTCTTC. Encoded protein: CASSLLAVEGNEQFF.